One sample yielded the 23 T cell receptor beta chains listed below, sequenced in a study of T cell repertoires in cytomegalovirus infection (dated by TCRdb to the late 2010s). The treatment or condition label corresponds to: in vitro stimulation with specific CMV peptide epitopes to enrich CMV-specific T cells. Their cognate antigens are unknown. The run used an Illumina HiSeq 1500. TCRdb reworked the public reads: Q25 trimming with fastp, MiXCR clone assembly, productive beta chains retained. Every CDR3 protein is listed once, alongside the most common genes and DNA of its rows. This sample has about 340,000 distinct CDR3 sequences in its table, and under 35% of those were observed once. 15% to 20% of the sample is taken by the ten largest. The sample in question was cultured PBMCs, obtained from culture after CMV antigen stimulation. All receptors come from a human donor in good health (CMV status not recorded). Some clones in this sample may be carry-over from other donors' samples.

Written as DNA, the CDR3 is TGTGCCAGCAGGGCTAGCGGGAGGGCCTACAATGAGCAGTTCTTC. Protein sequence: CASRASGRAYNEQFF. The chain employs TRBV7-3 and TRBJ2-1; 12 bases line up with TRBD2. This CDR3 contains 15 residues. Germline V gene lookup returns CDR1 SGHTA and CDR2 FQGTGA. The trim removed 6 bases at V and 2 bases at J, leaving 2 bases unmatched.

The sample holds a few counts of this clonotype. V gene TRBV20-1 combines with J gene TRBJ1-2, with TRBD1 as a possible D gene (5 bases). The CDR3 runs 16 residues. Trimming stripped 1 base from V and 4 bases from J, with 19 bases between. Germline V lookup: CDR1 DFQATT, CDR2 SNEGSKA (reference sequence). CDR3 region: CSARGWTVGDVYGYTF. The CDR3 coding sequence is TGCAGTGCTAGAGGGTGGACCGTGGGGGATGTCTATGGCTACACCTTC.

The rearrangement joins TRBV12-3 or TRBV12-4 to TRBJ1-1; D might be TRBD1 (6 bases). V dropped 6 bases and J dropped 11 bases, with 25 bases sitting between them. This CDR3 is 15 amino acids long. In DNA, the CDR3 is TGTGCCAGCAGCCCCGGGTCCCCAGGGGCCGGGCCGGCTTTCTTT. It translates to CASSPGSPGAGPAFF.

This clonotype appeared a few times. V is TRBV10-3 and J is TRBJ2-1; D possibly uses TRBD1 or TRBD2 (7 bases each). Germline CDR1 and CDR2: ENHRY and SYGVKD. Trimming cost V 6 bases and J 5 bases, with 17 bases left between them. This CDR3 comprises 15 residues. CDR3 bases: TGTGCCATCAGGGGGGGGACAGAAATTGACAATGAGCAGTTCTTC. Its translation is CAIRGGTEIDNEQFF.

V is TRBV6-1 and J is TRBJ2-1; 9 nucleotides agree with TRBD1. The germline V gene has CDR1 MNHNS and CDR2 SASEGT. Trimming at V came to 6 bases and at J to 5 bases, leaving 11 bases not matched to a gene. The CDR3 is 16 amino acids. The CDR3 DNA sequence: TGTGCCAGCAGGGGTAAGGGGACAGGGAACCACAATGAGCAGTTCTTC. This codes for CASRGKGTGNHNEQFF.

V gene TRBV5-5 combines with J gene TRBJ2-5, with 7 bases lining up with TRBD1. The CDR3 runs to 16 residues. Germline CDR1 is SGHKS and CDR2 is YYEKEE (reference sequence). With 4 bases clipped from V and 7 bases from J, the junction kept 16 bases outside the gene matches. The CDR3 region has the DNA TGTGCCAGCAGCCCCCTCCTGGACAGGTCGTCGGGGACCCAGTACTTC. This codes for CASSPLLDRSSGTQYF.

The chain couples TRBV4-1 to TRBJ1-3; D gene unclear. This CDR3 is built from 15 residues. Germline CDR1 MGHRA, CDR2 YSYEKL. Trimming took 0 bases from V and 1 from J, leaving 7 bases between them. The CDR3 bases are TGCGCCAGCAGCCAAGATCGGTGGTCTGGAAACACCATATATTTT. Translated, it gives CASSQDRWSGNTIYF.

This clonotype was detected only a few times. The chain combines TRBV20-1 with TRBJ2-1, with D possibly being TRBD2 (6 bases). The CDR3 loop spans 14 amino acids. Germline CDR1 DFQATT, CDR2 SNEGSKA (reference sequence). V lost 5 bases, J lost 8 bases, and 19 bases lay in between. The DNA for the CDR3 is TGCAGTGCTCCGGGACTTCACCACCTCGATGAGCAGTTCTTC. It encodes CSAPGLHHLDEQFF.

This clonotype was detected a few times. The V gene is TRBV7-9, the J gene TRBJ2-1; 8 bases match TRBD2. The V segment lost 2 bases and the J segment 6 bases; nucleotides outside the gene matches: 9. CDR1 is SEHNR and CDR2 is FQNEAQ in the germline V gene (reference sequence). The CDR3 contains 16 residues. The CDR3 sequence is CASSLRASGYSNEQFF. DNA for the CDR3: TGTGCCAGCAGCTTAAGGGCTAGCGGGTATTCCAATGAGCAGTTCTTC.

The chain employs TRBV9 and TRBJ2-1; D unclear. The V gene lost 0 bases and the J gene lost 10 bases, with 8 bases spanning the gap. This CDR3 spans 12 amino acids. CDR1 is SGDLS, CDR2 YYNGEE, per germline. This chain's CDR3 is CASSVGRSEQFF. The CDR3 nucleotides are TGTGCCAGCAGCGTAGGTCGGTCAGAGCAGTTCTTC.

This clonotype showed up just a few times. This chain uses TRBV7-2 with TRBJ2-5, with TRBD2 identical over 10 bases. This CDR3 spans 15 amino acids. With V trimmed by 1 base and J by 6 bases, 5 bases remained unmatched. The germline V gene has CDR1 SGHTA and CDR2 FQGNSA. The CDR3 loop is CASSLEAGGGQTQYF. CDR3 sequence (DNA): TGTGCCAGCAGCTTAGAAGCGGGAGGGGGGCAGACCCAGTACTTC.

This chain links TRBV20-1 with TRBJ1-2; D ambiguous. CDR3 size: 12 residues. Germline V lookup: CDR1 DFQATT, CDR2 SNEGSKA (reference sequence). CDR3 protein: CRPASPNYGYTF. The DNA of the CDR3 is TGCAGACCCGCCTCACCTAACTATGGCTACACCTTC.

This sequence joins TRBV7-2 and TRBJ1-2, with D possibly matching TRBD1 (6 bases). The germline V gene has CDR1 SGHTA and CDR2 FQGNSA. V lost 5 bases to trimming and J lost 8 bases, with 21 bases between them. The CDR3 is made up of 15 amino acids. This chain's CDR3 is CASSTPGTFMVGYTF. CDR3 in DNA: TGTGCCAGCAGCACACCCGGGACATTCATGGTCGGCTACACCTTC.

The table lists this clonotype with many counts. CDR3 in amino acids: CASSLPPGQITQYF. DNA of the CDR3: TGTGCCAGCAGTCTACCCCCGGGACAGATTACGCAGTATTTT. The chain carries TRBV7-2 and TRBJ2-3, with TRBD1 matching over 7 bases. Germline-derived CDR1 and CDR2 are SGHTA and FQGNSA. The ends lost 6 bases at V and 8 bases at J; junction bases unmatched: 11. This CDR3 region has 14 residues.

The chain is built from TRBV6-1 and TRBJ1-2; 10 nucleotides line up with TRBD1. Germline V lookup: CDR1 MNHNS, CDR2 SASEGT. The CDR3 length is 15 residues. Trimming cost V 6 bases and J 3 bases; bases outside gene matches: 7. The CDR3 protein is CASSPLGTGDYGYTF. DNA for the CDR3: TGTGCCAGCAGCCCCCTAGGGACAGGGGACTATGGCTACACCTTC.

This clonotype was counted only a few times. The chain combines TRBV12-3 or TRBV12-4 with TRBJ1-5, with no clear D. Trimming stripped 7 bases from V and 4 bases from J, with 11 bases between. CDR3 size: 13 residues. In nucleotides, the CDR3 is TGTGCCAGCACCCCCGACTGGAATCAGCCCCAGCATTTT. This translates into CASTPDWNQPQHF.

The chain combines TRBV9 with TRBJ1-1, with TRBD1 as a possible D gene (5 bases). CDR1 and CDR2 (germline): SGDLS, YYNGEE. This CDR3 has 15 amino acids. The V end lost 0 bases, the J end lost 0 bases, and 9 bases lay between the germline ends. The CDR3 nucleotides read TGTGCCAGCAGCGTAGTGGCAGGGTTGAACACTGAAGCTTTCTTT. This codes for CASSVVAGLNTEAFF. Together with reference TRBV9 and TRBJ1-1, the CDR3 gives the full variable domain: DSGVTQTPKHLITATGQRVTLRCSPRSGDLSVYWYQQSLDQGLQFLIQYYNGEERAKGNILERFSAQQFPDLHSELNLSSLELGDSALYFCASSVVAGLNTEAFFGQGTRLTVV.

The chain couples TRBV5-6 to TRBJ1-1; D is unclear. Between the trimmed V and J ends, which lost 0 bases and 5 bases, there was a span of 11 bases. The CDR3 sequence is 14 residues long. Looked up from germline, CDR1 is SGHDT and CDR2 is YYEEEE. CDR3 DNA: TGTGCCAGCAGCTTGGGACGATTGAGGACTGAAGCTTTCTTT. Translated: CASSLGRLRTEAFF.

This clonotype was counted ten times or more. The chain is built from TRBV11-3 and TRBJ1-2, with D unclear. The V end was cut by 1 base, the J end by 4 bases, with 25 bases between. The CDR3 is 19 amino acids. CDR1 and CDR2 (germline): SGHNT, YENEEA. The CDR3 DNA follows: TGTGCCAGCAGCTTAGTATCTGTGCACGGCACGGCGATGCGCTATGGCTACACCTTC. Translation gives CASSLVSVHGTAMRYGYTF.

The V call is TRBV24-1, the J call TRBJ1-2; D is possibly TRBD1 (5 bases). CDR1 is KGHDR and CDR2 is SFDVKD in the germline V gene. The CDR3 loop spans 13 amino acids. V was shortened by 4 bases and J by 8 bases, with 13 bases between the two germline ends. CDR3 nucleotides: TGTGCCACCAGTGACAGGGACTTACAAGGCTACACCTTC. The encoded protein is CATSDRDLQGYTF.

The table lists this clonotype with many counts. This chain links TRBV28 with TRBJ2-2; TRBD2 aligns across 8 bases. The length of the CDR3 is 17 residues. V gave up 2 bases and J gave up 4 bases; unmatched junction bases: 9. The germline CDR1 and CDR2 sequences are MDHEN and SYDVKM. CDR3 in DNA: TGTGCCAGCAGTTTAATCATCGGGGGGGGTATCACCGGGGAGCTGTTTTTT. This sequence encodes CASSLIIGGGITGELFF.

This clonotype was seen more than once but under ten times. CDR3 loop: CASSSTSGGGTDTQYF. CDR3 in DNA: TGTGCCAGCAGCAGCACTAGCGGGGGGGGTACAGATACGCAGTATTTT. V usage is TRBV27 and J usage is TRBJ2-3, with 13 bases identical to TRBD2. V was clipped by 6 bases and J by 3 bases; unmatched bases: 6. Germline values: CDR1 MNHEY, CDR2 SMNVEV (reference sequence). CDR3 length: 16 residues.

The chain carries TRBV19 and TRBJ1-5; 8 bases fit TRBD1. The CDR3 runs to 17 residues. The trim removed 4 bases at V and 2 bases at J, leaving 10 bases unmatched. CDR1 LNHDA and CDR2 SQIVND come from the germline V gene (reference sequence). The DNA for the CDR3 is TGTGCCAGTAGTAAGGACAGGGAAGGGTATGGCAATCAGCCCCAGCATTTT. Amino acid sequence: CASSKDREGYGNQPQHF.